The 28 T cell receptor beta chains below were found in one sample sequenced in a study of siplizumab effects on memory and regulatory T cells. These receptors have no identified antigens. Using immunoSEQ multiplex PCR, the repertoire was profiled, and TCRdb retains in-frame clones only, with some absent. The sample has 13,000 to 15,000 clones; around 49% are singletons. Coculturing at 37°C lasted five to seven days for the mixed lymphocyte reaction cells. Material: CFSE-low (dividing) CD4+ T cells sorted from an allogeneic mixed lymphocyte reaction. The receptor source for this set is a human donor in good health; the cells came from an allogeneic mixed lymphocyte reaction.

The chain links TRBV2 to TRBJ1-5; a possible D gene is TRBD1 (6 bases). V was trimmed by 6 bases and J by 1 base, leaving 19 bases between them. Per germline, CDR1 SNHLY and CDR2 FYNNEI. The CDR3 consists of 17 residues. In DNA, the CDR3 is TGTGCCAGCAGACCCGACAGGATGGGTGCGAGCAATCAGCCCCAGCATTTT. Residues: CASRPDRMGASNQPQHF.

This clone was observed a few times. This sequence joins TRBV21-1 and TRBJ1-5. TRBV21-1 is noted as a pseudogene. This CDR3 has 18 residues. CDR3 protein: CASSKKSGGQGSNQPQHF. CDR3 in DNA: TGTGCCAGCAGCAAAAAATCGGGAGGGCAGGGCAGCAATCAGCCCCAGCATTTT.

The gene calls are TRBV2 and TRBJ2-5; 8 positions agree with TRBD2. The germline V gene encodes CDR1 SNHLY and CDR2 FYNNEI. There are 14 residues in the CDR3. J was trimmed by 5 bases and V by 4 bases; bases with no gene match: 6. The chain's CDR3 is CASSVRGGWETQYF. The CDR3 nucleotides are TGTGCCAGCAGTGTCCGGGGGGGATGGGAGACCCAGTACTTC.

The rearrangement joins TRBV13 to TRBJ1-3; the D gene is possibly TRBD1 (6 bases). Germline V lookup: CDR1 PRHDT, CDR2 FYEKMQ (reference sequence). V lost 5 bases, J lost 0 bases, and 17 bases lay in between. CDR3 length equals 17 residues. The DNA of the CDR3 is TGTGCCAGCAGCAACAGGGCCGGTCGGGTCTCTGGAAACACCATATATTTT. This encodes CASSNRAGRVSGNTIYF.

CDR3 in amino acids: CASSSYRVWDTEAFF. DNA of the CDR3: TGTGCCAGCAGTTCTTACAGGGTCTGGGACACTGAAGCTTTCTTT. The rearrangement joins TRBV27 to TRBJ1-1; D may be TRBD1 (6 bases). The CDR3 has 15 amino acids. CDR1 and CDR2 from the germline V gene are MNHEY and SMNVEV (reference sequence). V was shortened by 4 bases and J by 3 bases, with 15 bases between the two germline ends.

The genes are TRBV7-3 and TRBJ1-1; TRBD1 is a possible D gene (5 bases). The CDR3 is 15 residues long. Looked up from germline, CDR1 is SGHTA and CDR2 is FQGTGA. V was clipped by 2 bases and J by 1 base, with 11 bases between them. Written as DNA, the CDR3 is TGTGCCAGCAGCTTACTAGGGGTAGCGAACACTGAAGCTTTCTTT. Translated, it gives CASSLLGVANTEAFF.

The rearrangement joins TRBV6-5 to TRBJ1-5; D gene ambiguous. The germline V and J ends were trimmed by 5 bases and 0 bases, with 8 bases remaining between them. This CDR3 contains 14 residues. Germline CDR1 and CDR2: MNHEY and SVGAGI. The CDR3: CASSTSYSNQPQHF. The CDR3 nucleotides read TGTGCCAGCAGTACCAGTTATAGCAATCAGCCCCAGCATTTT.

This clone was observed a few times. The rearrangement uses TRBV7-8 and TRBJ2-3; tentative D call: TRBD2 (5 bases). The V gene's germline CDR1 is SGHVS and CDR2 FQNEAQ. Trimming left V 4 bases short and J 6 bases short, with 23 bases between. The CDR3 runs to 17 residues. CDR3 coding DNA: TGTGCCAGCAGCTCCCGGGTTACTAGGCCACGAGGGGATACGCAGTATTTT. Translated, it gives CASSSRVTRPRGDTQYF. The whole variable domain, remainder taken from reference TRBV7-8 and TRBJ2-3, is GAGVSQSPRYKVAKRGQDVALRCDPISGHVSLFWYQQALGQGPEFLTYFQNEAQLDKSGLPSDRFFAERPEGSVSTLKIQRTQQEDSAVYLCASSSRVTRPRGDTQYFGPGTRLTVL.

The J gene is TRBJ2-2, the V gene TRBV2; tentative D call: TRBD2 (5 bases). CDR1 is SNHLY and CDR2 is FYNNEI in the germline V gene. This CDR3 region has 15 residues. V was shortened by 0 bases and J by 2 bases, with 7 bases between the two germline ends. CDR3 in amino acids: CASSEAGLNTGELFF. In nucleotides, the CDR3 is TGTGCCAGCAGTGAAGCTGGACTCAACACCGGGGAGCTGTTTTTT. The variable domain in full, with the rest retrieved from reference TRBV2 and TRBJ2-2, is EPEVTQTPSHQVTQMGQEVILRCVPISNHLYFYWYRQILGQKVEFLVSFYNNEISEKSEIFDDQFSVERPDGSNFTLKIRSTKLEDSAMYFCASSEAGLNTGELFFGEGSRLTVL.

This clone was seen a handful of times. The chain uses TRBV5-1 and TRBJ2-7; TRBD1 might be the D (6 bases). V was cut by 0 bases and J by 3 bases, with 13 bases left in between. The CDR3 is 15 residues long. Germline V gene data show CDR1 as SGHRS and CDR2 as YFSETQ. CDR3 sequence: CASSLVSGTYYEQYF. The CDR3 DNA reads TGCGCCAGCAGCTTGGTTTCGGGGACATACTACGAGCAGTACTTC.

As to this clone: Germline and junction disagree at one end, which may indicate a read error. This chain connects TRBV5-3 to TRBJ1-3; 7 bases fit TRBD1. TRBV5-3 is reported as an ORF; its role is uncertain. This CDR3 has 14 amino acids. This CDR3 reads CASSLDRVENTIYF. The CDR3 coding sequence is TGTGCCAGCAGCTTAGACAGGGTTGAAAACACCATATATTTT.

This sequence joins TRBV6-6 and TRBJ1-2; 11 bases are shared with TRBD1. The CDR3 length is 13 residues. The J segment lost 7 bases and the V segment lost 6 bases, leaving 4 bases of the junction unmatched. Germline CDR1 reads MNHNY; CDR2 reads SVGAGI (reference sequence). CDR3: CASSRDRGSGYTF. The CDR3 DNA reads TGTGCCAGCAGCCGGGACAGGGGGTCTGGCTACACCTTC.

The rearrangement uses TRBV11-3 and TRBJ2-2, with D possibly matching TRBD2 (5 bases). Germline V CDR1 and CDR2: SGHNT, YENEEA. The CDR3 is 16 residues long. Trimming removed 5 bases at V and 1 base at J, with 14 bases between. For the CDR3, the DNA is TGTGCCAGCAGCCCCGCTCGACGGGAGAACACCGGGGAGCTGTTTTTT. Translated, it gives CASSPARRENTGELFF.

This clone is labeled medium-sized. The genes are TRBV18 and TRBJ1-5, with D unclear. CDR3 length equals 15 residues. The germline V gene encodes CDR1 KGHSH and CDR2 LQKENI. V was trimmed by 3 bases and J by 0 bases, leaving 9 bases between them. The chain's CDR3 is CASSPTAGSNQPQHF. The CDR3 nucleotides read TGTGCCAGCTCACCCACGGCCGGTAGCAATCAGCCCCAGCATTTT.

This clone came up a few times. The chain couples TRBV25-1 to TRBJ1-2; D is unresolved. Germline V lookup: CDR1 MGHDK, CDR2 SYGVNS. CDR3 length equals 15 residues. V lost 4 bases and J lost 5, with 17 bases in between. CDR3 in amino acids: CASSGGTGGVYGYTF. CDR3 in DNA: TGTGCCAGCAGTGGGGGAACGGGAGGAGTGTATGGCTACACCTTC.

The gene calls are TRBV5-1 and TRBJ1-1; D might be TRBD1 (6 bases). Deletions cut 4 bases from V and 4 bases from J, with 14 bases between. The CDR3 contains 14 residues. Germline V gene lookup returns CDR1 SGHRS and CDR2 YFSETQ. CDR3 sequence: CASSRQVMGTEAFF. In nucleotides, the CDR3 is TGCGCCAGCAGCCGACAGGTAATGGGCACTGAAGCTTTCTTT.

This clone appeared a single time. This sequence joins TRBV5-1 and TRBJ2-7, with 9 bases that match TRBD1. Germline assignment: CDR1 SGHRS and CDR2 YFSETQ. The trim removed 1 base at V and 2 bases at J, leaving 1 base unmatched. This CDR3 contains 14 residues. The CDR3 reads CASSLTGGTYEQYF. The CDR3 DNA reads TGCGCCAGCAGCTTGACAGGGGGCACCTACGAGCAGTACTTC. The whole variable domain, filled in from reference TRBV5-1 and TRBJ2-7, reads KAGVTQTPRYLIKTRGQQVTLSCSPISGHRSVSWYQQTPGQGLQFLFEYFSETQRNKGNFPGRFSGRQFSNSRSEMNVSTLELGDSALYLCASSLTGGTYEQYFGPGTRLTVT.

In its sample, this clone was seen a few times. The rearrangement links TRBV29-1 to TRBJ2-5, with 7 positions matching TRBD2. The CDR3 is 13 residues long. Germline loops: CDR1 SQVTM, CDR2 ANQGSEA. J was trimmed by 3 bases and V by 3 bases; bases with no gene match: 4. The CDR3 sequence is CSVDPAGEETQYF. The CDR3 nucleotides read TGCAGCGTTGACCCTGCGGGAGAAGAGACCCAGTACTTC.

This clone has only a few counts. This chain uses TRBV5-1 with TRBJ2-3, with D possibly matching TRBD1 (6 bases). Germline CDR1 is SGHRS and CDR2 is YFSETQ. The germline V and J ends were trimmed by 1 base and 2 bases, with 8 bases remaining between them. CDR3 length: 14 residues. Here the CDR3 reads CASSLRDNTDTQYF. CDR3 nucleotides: TGCGCCAGCAGCTTGAGGGACAACACAGATACGCAGTATTTT.

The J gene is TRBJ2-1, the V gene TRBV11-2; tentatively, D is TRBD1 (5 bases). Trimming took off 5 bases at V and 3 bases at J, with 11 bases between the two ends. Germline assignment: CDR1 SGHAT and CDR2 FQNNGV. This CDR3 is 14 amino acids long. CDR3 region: CASSDSVRYNEQFF. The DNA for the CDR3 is TGTGCCAGCAGCGACAGTGTCCGCTACAATGAGCAGTTCTTC.

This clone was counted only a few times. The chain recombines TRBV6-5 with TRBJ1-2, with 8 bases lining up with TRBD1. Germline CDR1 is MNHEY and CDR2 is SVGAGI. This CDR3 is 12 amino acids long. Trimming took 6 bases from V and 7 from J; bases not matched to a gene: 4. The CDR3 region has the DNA TGTGCCAGCAGCCGGACAGGGCTTGGCTACACCTTC. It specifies CASSRTGLGYTF.

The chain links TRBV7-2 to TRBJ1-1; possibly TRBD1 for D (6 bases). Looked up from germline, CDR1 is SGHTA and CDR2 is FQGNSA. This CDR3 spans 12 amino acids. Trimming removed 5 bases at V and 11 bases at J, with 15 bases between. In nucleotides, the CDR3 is TGTGCCAGCAGCCCGAACAGGGTCGTGGCTTTCTTT. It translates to CASSPNRVVAFF.

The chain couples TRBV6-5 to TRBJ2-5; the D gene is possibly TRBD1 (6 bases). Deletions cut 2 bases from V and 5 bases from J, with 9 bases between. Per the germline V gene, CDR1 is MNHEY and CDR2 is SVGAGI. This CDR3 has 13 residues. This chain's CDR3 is CASSYGGRETQYF. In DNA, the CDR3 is TGTGCCAGCAGTTACGGGGGCCGGGAGACCCAGTACTTC.

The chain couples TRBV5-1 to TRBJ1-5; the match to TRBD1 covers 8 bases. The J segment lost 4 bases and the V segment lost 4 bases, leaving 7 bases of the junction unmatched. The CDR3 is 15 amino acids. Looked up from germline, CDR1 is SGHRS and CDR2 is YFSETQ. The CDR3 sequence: CASSLGTGVNQPQHF. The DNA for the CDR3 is TGCGCCAGCAGCCTGGGGACAGGAGTAAATCAGCCCCAGCATTTT. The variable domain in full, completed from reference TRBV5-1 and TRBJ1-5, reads KAGVTQTPRYLIKTRGQQVTLSCSPISGHRSVSWYQQTPGQGLQFLFEYFSETQRNKGNFPGRFSGRQFSNSRSEMNVSTLELGDSALYLCASSLGTGVNQPQHFGDGTRLSIL.

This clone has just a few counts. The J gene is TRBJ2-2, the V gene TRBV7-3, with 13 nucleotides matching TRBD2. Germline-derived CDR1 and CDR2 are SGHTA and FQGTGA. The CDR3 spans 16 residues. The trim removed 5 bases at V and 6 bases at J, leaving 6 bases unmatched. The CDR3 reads CASSKIGLAGAGELFF. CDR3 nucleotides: TGTGCCAGCAGCAAGATCGGACTAGCGGGAGCCGGGGAGCTGTTTTTT.

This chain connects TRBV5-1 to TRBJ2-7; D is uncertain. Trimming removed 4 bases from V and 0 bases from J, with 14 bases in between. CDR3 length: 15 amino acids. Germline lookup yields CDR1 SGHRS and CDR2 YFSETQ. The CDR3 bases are TGCGCCAGCAGCCTAGACCTCGGTATCTCCTACGAGCAGTACTTC. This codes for CASSLDLGISYEQYF.

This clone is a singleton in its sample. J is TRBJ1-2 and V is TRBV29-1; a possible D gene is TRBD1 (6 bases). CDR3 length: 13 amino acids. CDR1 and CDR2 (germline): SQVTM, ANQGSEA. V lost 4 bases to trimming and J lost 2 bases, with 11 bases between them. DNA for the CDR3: TGCAGCGTTGGTAGGGGGGAGAACTATGGCTACACCTTC. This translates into CSVGRGENYGYTF. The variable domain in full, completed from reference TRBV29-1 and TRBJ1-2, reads SAVISQKPSRDICQRGTSLTIQCQVDSQVTMMFWYRQQPGQSLTLIATANQGSEATYESGFVIDKFPISRPNLTFSTLTVSNMSPEDSSIYLCSVGRGENYGYTFGSGTRLTVV.

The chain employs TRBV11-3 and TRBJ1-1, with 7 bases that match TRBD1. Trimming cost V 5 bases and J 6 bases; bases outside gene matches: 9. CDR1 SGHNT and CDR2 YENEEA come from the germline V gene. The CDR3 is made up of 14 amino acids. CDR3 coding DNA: TGTGCCAGCAGCCGCGACAGGGTTAGCGCTGAAGCTTTCTTT. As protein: CASSRDRVSAEAFF.